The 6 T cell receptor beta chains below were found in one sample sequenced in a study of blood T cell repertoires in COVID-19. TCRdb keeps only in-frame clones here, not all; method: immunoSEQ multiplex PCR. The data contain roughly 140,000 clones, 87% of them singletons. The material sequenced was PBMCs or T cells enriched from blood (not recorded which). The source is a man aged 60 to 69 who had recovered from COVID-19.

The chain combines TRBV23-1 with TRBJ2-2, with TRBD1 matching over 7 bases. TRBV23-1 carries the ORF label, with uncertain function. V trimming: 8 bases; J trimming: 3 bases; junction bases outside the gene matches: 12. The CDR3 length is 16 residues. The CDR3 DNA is TGCGCCAGCCATCCACTAGGACAGGAACACACCGGGGAGCTGTTTTTT. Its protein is CASHPLGQEHTGELFF.

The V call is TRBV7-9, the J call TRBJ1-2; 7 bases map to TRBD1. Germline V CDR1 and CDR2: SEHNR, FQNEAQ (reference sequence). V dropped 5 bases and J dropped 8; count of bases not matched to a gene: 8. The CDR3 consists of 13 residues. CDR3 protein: CASSPNRGGGYTF. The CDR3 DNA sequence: TGTGCCAGCAGCCCAAACAGGGGTGGCGGCTACACCTTC.

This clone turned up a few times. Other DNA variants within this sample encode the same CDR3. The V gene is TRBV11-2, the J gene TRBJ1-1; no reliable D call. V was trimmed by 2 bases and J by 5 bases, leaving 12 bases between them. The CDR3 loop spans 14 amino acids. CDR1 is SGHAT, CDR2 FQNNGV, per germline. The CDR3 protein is CASSLSGIVTEAFF. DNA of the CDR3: TGTGCCAGCAGCTTATCGGGGATTGTAACTGAAGCTTTCTTT. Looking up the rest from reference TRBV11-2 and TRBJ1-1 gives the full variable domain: EAGVAQSPRYKIIEKRQSVAFWCNPISGHATLYWYQQILGQGPKLLIQFQNNGVVDDSQLPKDRFSAERLKGVDSTLKIQPAKLEDSAVYLCASSLSGIVTEAFFGQGTRLTVV.

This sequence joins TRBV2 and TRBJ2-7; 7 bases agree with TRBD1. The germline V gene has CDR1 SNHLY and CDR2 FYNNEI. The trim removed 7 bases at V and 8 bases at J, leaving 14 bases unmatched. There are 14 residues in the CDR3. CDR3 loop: CASTGDRIVSKQYF. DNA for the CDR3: TGTGCCAGCACCGGGGACAGAATAGTTTCTAAGCAGTACTTC.

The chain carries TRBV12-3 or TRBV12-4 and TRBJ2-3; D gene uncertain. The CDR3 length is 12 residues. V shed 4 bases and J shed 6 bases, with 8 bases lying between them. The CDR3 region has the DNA TGTGCCAGCAGTTCTCCTAGGGATACGCAGTATTTT. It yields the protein CASSSPRDTQYF.

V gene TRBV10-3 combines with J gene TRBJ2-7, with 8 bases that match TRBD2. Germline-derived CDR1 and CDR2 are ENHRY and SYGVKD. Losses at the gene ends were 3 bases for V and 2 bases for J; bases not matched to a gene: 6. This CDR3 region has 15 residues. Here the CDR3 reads CAISDTGRAAYEQYF. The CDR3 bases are TGTGCCATCAGTGACACCGGGAGGGCCGCCTACGAGCAGTACTTC.